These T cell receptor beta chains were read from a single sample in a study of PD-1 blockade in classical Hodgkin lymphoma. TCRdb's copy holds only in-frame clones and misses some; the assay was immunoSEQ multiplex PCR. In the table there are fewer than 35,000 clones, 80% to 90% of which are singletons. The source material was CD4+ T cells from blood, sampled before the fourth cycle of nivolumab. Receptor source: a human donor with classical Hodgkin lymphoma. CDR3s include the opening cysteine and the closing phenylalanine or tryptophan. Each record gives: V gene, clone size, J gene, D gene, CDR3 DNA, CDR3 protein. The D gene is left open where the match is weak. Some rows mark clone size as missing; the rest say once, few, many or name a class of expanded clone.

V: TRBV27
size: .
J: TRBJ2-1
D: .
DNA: TGTGCCAGCAGTCTACATCCCGGAGCCCCCTGGTTCTTC
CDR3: CASSLHPGAPWFF

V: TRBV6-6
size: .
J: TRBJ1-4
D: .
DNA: TGTGCCAGCAGTTACTCGGATGAAAAACTGTTTTTT
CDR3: CASSYSDEKLFF

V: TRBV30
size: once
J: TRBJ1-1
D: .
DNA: TGTGCCTCTCTCACGGGGCGTTGGAACACTGAAGCTTTCTTT
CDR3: CASLTGRWNTEAFF

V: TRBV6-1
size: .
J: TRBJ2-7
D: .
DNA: TGTGCCAGCAGTGAATTGGGGGAGGACGAGCAGTACTTC
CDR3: CASSELGEDEQYF

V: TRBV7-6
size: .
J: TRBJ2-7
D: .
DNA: TGTGCCAGCAGCCGTCAGGGTGGGGAGCAGTACTTC
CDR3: CASSRQGGEQYF

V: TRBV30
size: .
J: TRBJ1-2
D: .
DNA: TGTGCCTGGATTCGTGGGGGACTCGGGGGCTACACCTTC
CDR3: CAWIRGGLGGYTF

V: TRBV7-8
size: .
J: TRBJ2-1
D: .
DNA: TGTGCCAGCAGCCTGAGGACCTCCTGGTACAATGAGCAGTTCTTC
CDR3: CASSLRTSWYNEQFF

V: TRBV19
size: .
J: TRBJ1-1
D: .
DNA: TGTGCCAGTAGTCCTGGAGTTGGGGGACTGAACACTGAAGCTTTCTTT
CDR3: CASSPGVGGLNTEAFF

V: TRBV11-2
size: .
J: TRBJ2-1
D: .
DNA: TGTGCCAGCAGCTTCTCGGGTCCGAAGAGTTTCAAATACAATGAGCAGTTCTTC
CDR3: CASSFSGPKSFKYNEQFF

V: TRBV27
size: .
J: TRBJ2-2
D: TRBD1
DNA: TGTGCCAGCAGTCTACCACCGGGACAGGGGGACACCGGGGAGCTGTTTTTT
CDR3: CASSLPPGQGDTGELFF

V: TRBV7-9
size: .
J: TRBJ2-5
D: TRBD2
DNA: TGTGCCAGCAGCTTAGGACTAGCGGGGGAGACCCAGTACTTC
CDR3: CASSLGLAGETQYF

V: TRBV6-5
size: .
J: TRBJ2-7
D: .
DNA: TGTGCCAGCAGTGTGAAGGACCGCTCCTACGAGCAGTACTTC
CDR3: CASSVKDRSYEQYF

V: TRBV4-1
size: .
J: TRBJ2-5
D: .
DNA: TGCGCCAGCAGCCAAGAAGGCCCGGGACGGGAGACCCAGTACTTC
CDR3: CASSQEGPGRETQYF

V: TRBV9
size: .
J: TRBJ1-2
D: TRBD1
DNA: TGTGCCAGCAGCCCCAGACAGGGCTTGTCTAACTATGGCTACACCTTC
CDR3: CASSPRQGLSNYGYTF

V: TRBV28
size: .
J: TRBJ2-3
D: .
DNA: TGTGCCAGCAGTACTGGCGGGGTCACAGATACGCAGTATTTT
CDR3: CASSTGGVTDTQYF

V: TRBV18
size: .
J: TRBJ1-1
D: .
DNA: TGTGCCAGCTCACCACCGGGATTGCACCAGATCGTGAACACTGAAGCTTTCTTT
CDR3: CASSPPGLHQIVNTEAFF

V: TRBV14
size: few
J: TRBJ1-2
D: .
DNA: TGTGCCAGCAGCCAAGTAATGGACAGCCCCTATGGCTACACCTTC
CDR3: CASSQVMDSPYGYTF

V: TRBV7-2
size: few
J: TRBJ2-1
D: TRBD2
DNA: TGTGCCAGCAGCTTAGTACTAGCGGGGGTGAATGAGCAGTTCTTC
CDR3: CASSLVLAGVNEQFF

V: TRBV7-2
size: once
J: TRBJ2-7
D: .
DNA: TGTGCCAGCAGCCCCCACTCGAACTCGGGCTACGAGCAGTACTTC
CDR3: CASSPHSNSGYEQYF

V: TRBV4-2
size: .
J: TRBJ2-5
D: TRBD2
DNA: TGTGCCAGCAGCCAAGATCCACACCGTAGCGGGGGGAAGATGGAGACCCAGTACTTC
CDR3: CASSQDPHRSGGKMETQYF

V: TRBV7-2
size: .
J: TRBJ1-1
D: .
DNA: TGTGCCAGCAGCTTACGTGGGGATACGAACACTGAAGCTTTCTTT
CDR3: CASSLRGDTNTEAFF

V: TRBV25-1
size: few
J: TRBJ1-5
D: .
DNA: TGTGCCAGCAAGGGAGCCCACAATCAGCCCCAGCATTTT
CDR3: CASKGAHNQPQHF

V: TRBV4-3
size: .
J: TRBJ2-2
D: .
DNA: TGCGCCAGCAGCCAAGATCGGATCACGGGTGGGAGATTTGGGACCGGGGAGCTGTTTTTT
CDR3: CASSQDRITGGRFGTGELFF

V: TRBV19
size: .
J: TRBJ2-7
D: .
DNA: TGTGCCAGTAGTATAGACGCTAACTCTATTTGGACGGAGCAGTACTTC
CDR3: CASSIDANSIWTEQYF

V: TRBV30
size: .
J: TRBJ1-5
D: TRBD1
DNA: TGTGCCTGGGGGACAGCGGATCAGCCCCAGCATTTT
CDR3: CAWGTADQPQHF

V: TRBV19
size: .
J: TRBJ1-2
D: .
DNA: TGTGCCAGTAGTATGGACAGTTGGGGCTACACCTTC
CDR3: CASSMDSWGYTF

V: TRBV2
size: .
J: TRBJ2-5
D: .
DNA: TGTGCCAGCGGGGGGGCCGGAGAGACCCAGTACTTC
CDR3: CASGGAGETQYF

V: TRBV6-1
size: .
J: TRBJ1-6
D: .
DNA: TGTGCCAGCAGTGCAACAACCATAAATTCACCCCTCCACTTT
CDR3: CASSATTINSPLHF

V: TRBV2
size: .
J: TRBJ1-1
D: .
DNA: TGTGCCAGCAGTGAAATGAGAGAAGCTTTCTTT
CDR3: CASSEMREAFF

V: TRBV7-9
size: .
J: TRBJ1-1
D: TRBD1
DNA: TGTGCCAGCAGCTCCATCAGGGGGCTAACTGAAGCTTTCTTT
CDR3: CASSSIRGLTEAFF